The clone carrying this TCR beta chain turned up a few times. These data originate in a study of blood T cells in healthy people across ages. About the research overall: Capture via template switching afforded approximately one barcoded beta molecule per two T cells.

Peripheral blood samples of 9 to 10 milliliters were drawn from each donor. The amount of total RNA extracted per sample was at least 5.5 micrograms. Through a sample-barcoded 5' primer and a J-beta primer mix, a second PCR was run for roughly 7 to 12 cycles. TCRdb fed the 5' RACE reads into MiXCR, producing one record per CDR3 protein. The table includes 650,000 to 1,000,000 distinct CDR3 sequences, around 34% detected once. V was cut by 7 bases and J by 0 bases, with 13 bases left in between. The CDR3 consists of 15 residues. Germline lookup yields CDR1 MNHEY and CDR2 SVGEGT. This clonotype was obtained from a man aged 18 to 30 in good health. Sequencing used blood. The chain recombines TRBV6-2 or TRBV6-3 with TRBJ1-5; D uncertain. CDR3 amino acids: CASTKGFNSNQPQHF. The DNA for the CDR3 is TGTGCCAGCACCAAGGGATTCAATAGCAATCAGCCCCAGCATTTT.